Given below is one TCR beta chain in context. The antigen is unknown. Sequenced by immunoSEQ multiplex PCR; TCRdb stores in-frame clones only, minus some. The profile covers 100,000 to 120,000 clones, with just under 95% appearing a single time and over 6.5% taken by the ten largest. The sample comes from a study of T cell responses to AZD1222 COVID-19 vaccine. Study-wide points: Among vaccine-associated CD4 TCRs, coverage spanned spike, with dominance at 160-218 and 743-854.

Trimming cost V 1 base and J 4 bases, with 7 bases left between them. The CDR3 loop spans 13 amino acids. The germline gives CDR1 MDHEN, CDR2 SYDVKM. This chain connects TRBV28 to TRBJ1-2, with D uncertain. The material sequenced was peripheral blood, taken on day 0 of AZD1222 vaccination. This clonotype originated in an adult in good health. CDR3 in DNA: TGTGCCAGCAGTTTATCCCCTACCTATGGCTACACCTTC. Its protein product is CASSLSPTYGYTF.